This entry lists 21 T cell receptor beta chains sequenced from one sample in a study of CD8 T cells in ankylosing spondylitis. A single record per CDR3 protein comes from TCRdb applying MiXCR to the 5' RACE reads. The sample lists about 480,000 distinct CDR3 sequences; over 15% were seen once. These receptors lack a known antigen. The study's findings and limits: Typical of ankylosing spondylitis blood, it appeared, was a TCR beta motif of under 10 highly homologous variants.

The sequenced sample was blood, either unsorted or a sorted T cell fraction (not recorded which). The receptors were gathered from a male donor with ankylosing spondylitis.

The chain uses TRBV2 and TRBJ2-1; D may be TRBD2 (7 bases). CDR1 and CDR2 from the germline V gene are SNHLY and FYNNEI. The CDR3 has 13 amino acids. V lost 8 bases and J 3 bases, leaving 11 bases between the germline ends. CDR3 nucleotide sequence: TGTGCCAGCCTAGGGGGGGACTACAATGAGCAGTTCTTC. This encodes CASLGGDYNEQFF.

V and J are TRBV12-3 or TRBV12-4 and TRBJ1-3, with D perhaps TRBD1 (6 bases). The CDR3 covers 14 residues. Between the trimmed V and J ends, which lost 6 bases and 4 bases, there was a span of 13 bases. Here the CDR3 reads CASRGGGRGNTIYF. The CDR3 region has the DNA TGTGCCAGCAGGGGTGGGGGCAGGGGAAACACCATATATTTT.

The V call is TRBV20-1, the J call TRBJ2-5; TRBD2 aligns across 13 bases. J gave up 5 bases and V 3 bases, and 3 bases lay outside the gene matches. Germline values: CDR1 DFQATT, CDR2 SNEGSKA (reference sequence). The CDR3 spans 14 residues. CDR3 amino acids: CSARTSGRTETQYF. The CDR3, as DNA: TGCAGTGCTAGGACTAGCGGGAGGACGGAGACCCAGTACTTC.

The chain links TRBV11-1 to TRBJ2-1; D remains unclear. Germline loops: CDR1 SGHAT, CDR2 FQDESV (reference sequence). The CDR3 extends over 13 amino acids. Between the trimmed V and J ends, which lost 5 bases and 4 bases, there was a span of 9 bases. CDR3 DNA: TGTGCCAGCAGCCCGGTAGATTACAATGAGCAGTTCTTC. Protein sequence: CASSPVDYNEQFF.

This chain links TRBV20-1 with TRBJ1-6; D remains ambiguous. The V and J ends lost 4 bases and 8 bases respectively, with 15 bases between them. The CDR3 length is 14 residues. Per germline, CDR1 DFQATT and CDR2 SNEGSKA (reference sequence). The CDR3 DNA is TGCAGTGCTAAAACAGTTCGCTTTGATTCACCCCTCCACTTT. Translation gives CSAKTVRFDSPLHF.

In its sample, this clonotype was seen a few times. The junction departs from germline at one end; a sequencing error may be responsible. This chain connects TRBV7-7 to TRBJ2-7; D is possibly TRBD2 (6 bases). The CDR3 has 13 residues. CDR1 and CDR2 (germline): SSHAT, FNYEAQ (reference sequence). The CDR3 spells CASSPKGGYEQYF. The CDR3 region has the DNA TGTGCTAGCAGCCCCAAGGGAGGCTACGAGCAGTACTTC.

This clonotype was seen a handful of times. This chain joins TRBV7-3 and TRBJ2-5; the match to TRBD2 covers 10 bases. Germline-derived CDR1 and CDR2 are SGHTA and FQGTGA. The CDR3 is 15 residues long. J was trimmed by 1 base and V by 4 bases; bases with no gene match: 3. The CDR3 sequence: CASSSSGGLQETQYF. CDR3 nucleotide sequence: TGTGCCAGCAGCTCTAGCGGGGGCCTCCAAGAGACCCAGTACTTC. The full variable domain, with the rest looked up from reference TRBV7-3 and TRBJ2-5, is GAGVSQTPSNKVTEKGKYVELRCDPISGHTALYWYRQSLGQGPEFLIYFQGTGAADDSGLPNDRFFAVRPEGSVSTLKIQRTERGDSAVYLCASSSSGGLQETQYFGPGTRLLVL.

This clonotype was seen just once. Its ends do not fully match the called genes, so a read error is possible. This chain uses TRBV3-1 with TRBJ2-3, with TRBD2 matching 8 bases. The CDR3 is 16 amino acids. The germline CDR1 and CDR2 sequences are LGHDT and YNNKEL (reference sequence). In nucleotides, the CDR3 is TGCGCCAGCAGCCGTAGAAGCGGGGGTAGCACAGATACGCAGTATTTT. As protein: CASSRRSGGSTDTQYF.

This clonotype has a count of ten or more. The V call is TRBV12-3 or TRBV12-4, the J call TRBJ2-7, with 9 bases aligning to TRBD1. CDR3 size: 14 residues. V lost 6 bases, J lost 1 base, and 4 bases stayed unmatched. CDR3 region: CASRGTGRSYEQYF. CDR3 DNA: TGTGCCAGCAGGGGGACAGGGAGATCCTACGAGCAGTACTTC.

The rearrangement joins TRBV10-3 to TRBJ1-6, with TRBD1 matching 8 bases. The CDR3 contains 13 residues. CDR1 is ENHRY, CDR2 SYGVKD, per germline. V was clipped by 6 bases and J by 9 bases; unmatched bases: 4. The CDR3 sequence: CAIRTGVGSPLHF. For the CDR3, the DNA is TGTGCCATCAGGACAGGGGTGGGTTCACCCCTCCACTTT.

The chain recombines TRBV5-6 with TRBJ1-2, with TRBD1 matching over 7 bases. This CDR3 is built from 11 residues. V dropped 7 bases and J dropped 7; count of bases not matched to a gene: 4. The germline V gene encodes CDR1 SGHDT and CDR2 YYEEEE. CDR3 sequence reads: CASRGGVGYTF. The CDR3 DNA follows: TGTGCCAGCCGAGGGGGCGTTGGCTACACCTTC.

V is TRBV9 and J is TRBJ2-6; D is unresolved. Germline V gene sequence: CDR1 SGDLS, CDR2 YYNGEE. The CDR3 runs to 15 residues. V lost 4 bases and J lost 0, with 8 bases in between. CDR3 bases: TGTGCCAGCAGCTCAGACATCTCTGGGGCCAACGTCCTGACTTTC. This translates into CASSSDISGANVLTF.

A few counts support this clonotype. The chain carries TRBV20-1 and TRBJ2-2; D is possibly TRBD2 (6 bases). Trimming took 0 bases from V and 4 from J, leaving 15 bases between them. CDR1 and CDR2 (germline): DFQATT, SNEGSKA (reference sequence). The CDR3 sequence is 16 residues long. The CDR3 region is CSARDRRLGPTGELFF. CDR3 nucleotide sequence: TGCAGTGCTAGAGATCGCCGACTAGGACCCACCGGGGAGCTGTTTTTT.

The chain recombines TRBV7-2 with TRBJ1-6; D perhaps matches TRBD1 (6 bases). V lost 2 bases to trimming and J lost 10 bases, with 15 bases between them. The CDR3 has 15 residues. Germline assignment: CDR1 SGHTA and CDR2 FQGNSA. The CDR3 DNA reads as TGTGCCAGCAGCTTAAATACAGGGCTGGTATCACCCCTCCACTTT. Encoded protein: CASSLNTGLVSPLHF.

The chain joins TRBV6-1 to TRBJ2-2; 7 bases line up with TRBD2. J lost 7 bases, V lost 2 bases, and 7 bases had no gene match. The germline V gene encodes CDR1 MNHNS and CDR2 SASEGT. The CDR3 totals 15 residues. CDR3 region: CASSELTSPYGELFF. The CDR3 DNA reads TGTGCCAGCAGTGAACTGACTAGCCCATACGGGGAGCTGTTTTTT.

The chain joins TRBV20-1 to TRBJ2-3; TRBD2 aligns across 14 bases. CDR1 is DFQATT and CDR2 is SNEGSKA in the germline V gene (reference sequence). CDR3 size: 15 residues. J lost 4 bases, V lost 6 bases, and 6 bases had no gene match. In DNA form, the CDR3 reads TGCAGTGCGGGGACTAGCGGGGGTCGATCAGATACGCAGTATTTT. This encodes CSAGTSGGRSDTQYF.

For the CDR3, the DNA is TGTGCCTGGAGGATTCCAGGGGTCTCCTACGAGCAGTACTTC. It codes for CAWRIPGVSYEQYF. This chain uses TRBV30 with TRBJ2-7; TRBD1 might be the D (6 bases). CDR1 and CDR2 from the germline V gene are GTSNPN and SVGIG (reference sequence). The V end lost 3 bases, the J end lost 0 bases, and 12 bases lay between the germline ends. There are 14 residues in the CDR3.

Many counts were recorded for this clonotype. The rearrangement links TRBV12-3 or TRBV12-4 to TRBJ1-1; 11 bases map to TRBD1. J gave up 4 bases and V 6 bases, and 7 bases lay outside the gene matches. The CDR3 has 15 residues. The CDR3 loop reads CASRGQGALATEAFF. The CDR3 DNA follows: TGTGCCAGCAGAGGACAGGGGGCATTGGCCACTGAAGCTTTCTTT.

This clonotype was detected only a few times. This chain uses TRBV6-5 with TRBJ1-4; TRBD1 is a possible D gene (6 bases). Germline V gene lookup returns CDR1 MNHEY and CDR2 SVGAGI. The CDR3 consists of 12 residues. V gave up 5 bases and J gave up 15 bases, with 16 bases separating them. The CDR3 spells CASSINREVMFF. CDR3 nucleotides: TGTGCCAGCAGTATCAACAGGGAAGTAATGTTTTTT.

V is TRBV7-2 and J is TRBJ2-3, with 8 positions matching TRBD2. The CDR3 length is 15 residues. CDR1 is SGHTA and CDR2 is FQGNSA in the germline V gene. The V and J ends lost 5 bases and 3 bases, in that order; junction bases with no gene match: 7. The CDR3 sequence is CASSRRSGSTDTQYF. CDR3 sequence (DNA): TGTGCCAGCAGCCGTCGAAGCGGGAGTACAGATACGCAGTATTTT.

This clonotype was counted a few times. The J gene is TRBJ2-7, the V gene TRBV5-8; 12 bases are a match to TRBD1. The CDR3 consists of 14 residues. Germline lookup yields CDR1 SGHTS and CDR2 YDEGEE. Trimming removed 4 bases from V and 5 bases from J; junction bases left unmatched: 4. The CDR3 nucleotides read TGTGCCAGCAGCCCGGGACAGGGGGCTAACGAGCAGTACTTC. It specifies CASSPGQGANEQYF.